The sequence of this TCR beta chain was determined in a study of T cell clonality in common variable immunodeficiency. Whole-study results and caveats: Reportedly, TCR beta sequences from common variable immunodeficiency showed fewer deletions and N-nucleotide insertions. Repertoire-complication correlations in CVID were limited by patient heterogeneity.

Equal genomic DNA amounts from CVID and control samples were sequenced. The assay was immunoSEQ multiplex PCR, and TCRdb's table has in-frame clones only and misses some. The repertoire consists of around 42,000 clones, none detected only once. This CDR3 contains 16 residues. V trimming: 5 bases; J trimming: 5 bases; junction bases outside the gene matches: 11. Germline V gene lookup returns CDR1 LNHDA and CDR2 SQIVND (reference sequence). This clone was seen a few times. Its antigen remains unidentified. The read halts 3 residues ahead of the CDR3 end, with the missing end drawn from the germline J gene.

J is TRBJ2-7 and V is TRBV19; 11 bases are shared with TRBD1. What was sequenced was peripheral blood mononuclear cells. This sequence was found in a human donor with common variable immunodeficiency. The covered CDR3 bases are TGTGCCAGTAGTTTAGGACAGGGGGCCGCCTCTGACGAG. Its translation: CASSLGQGAASDE. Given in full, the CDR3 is CASSLGQGAASDEQYF.